This T cell receptor beta chain appears in the sequencing data of a study of OX40 agonist ivuxolimab in advanced cancers. Study-level background: The costimulatory receptor OX40 (CD134) was targeted by ivuxolimab, a fully human IgG2 agonistic monoclonal antibody. The dose-escalation cohort was 82.7% male with a mean age of roughly 60 years, ranging from about 23 to 85. The monotherapy dose-escalation portion (N ≈ 50 patients) of the phase I ivuxolimab trial is reported in the paper. Partial responses were achieved by three dose-escalation patients, of whom one had hepatocellular carcinoma and two had cutaneous melanoma. Among the roughly 52 dose-escalation patients, some 20 had hepatocellular carcinoma, 15 or so melanoma, 9 renal cell carcinoma and 9 head and neck cancer. Patients were allowed to have had prior anti-PD-1, anti-PD-L1 or anti-CTLA-4 therapy, and roughly 40% of the dose-escalation patients had previously received checkpoint inhibitors. Intravenous ivuxolimab was administered to patients every 2 weeks at six dose levels: 0.01, 0.1, 0.3, 1.5, 3 and 10 mg/kg. The purpose of peripheral TCRbeta sequencing was to test whether ivuxolimab changed TCR sequence diversity and led to clonal T-cell expansion.

General conclusions and limits of the study: Low levels of normalized T-cell clonal expansion were also seen in some patients who did not respond. At doses of 0.1 to 3.0 mg/kg, clonal expansion of both CD4+ and CD8+ T cells in blood was seen between baseline and week 6. In the 0.1-3.0 mg/kg groups, partial responders were among the patients with the lowest normalized peripheral clonal expansion, particularly in CD8+ T cells. On average, CD8+ T cells showed more expanded clones than CD4+ T cells after ivuxolimab. Antigen specificity was not determined for the clonally expanded peripheral T cells.

The CDR1 and CDR2 encoded by the germline V gene (reference sequence) are GTSNPN and SVGIG. From its cysteine to its phenylalanine, the CDR3 spans 14 amino acids. The entry retains the CDR3 DNA only, 42 bases that are in frame from base 1. The junction carries 12 bases between V and J, which are trimmed by 0 bases and 4 bases respectively. Of note for this clone: Its antigen is not yet known. No qualities accompany the bases; no much larger clone lies one base away.

Patients with a history of autoimmune disease or receiving systemic immunosuppression were excluded from the trial. In every dose cohort, peripheral blood was drawn for TCR sequencing at baseline, cycle 4 day 1, and cycle 7 day 1. Samples were obtained from an open-label, multicenter, first-in-human phase I dose-escalation trial of ivuxolimab. Adults with locally advanced or metastatic melanoma, renal cell, hepatocellular, or head and neck squamous cell carcinoma were enrolled in the trial. CD4+ and CD8+ T cells were sorted separately from peripheral blood before TCR sequencing. Genomic DNA was isolated from the sorted cells so that the TCRbeta CDR3 region could be sequenced. The immunoSEQ Assay was used to sequence the TCRbeta CDR3 regions. Sourced from immuneACCESS, this table was stored by TCRdb with only in-frame sequences that have V and J called. A share of the clones is absent; for the studies checked, an unresolved V gene accounts for under half, and the remainder has no known explanation. This sample holds 38,000 or so clones; roughly nine tenths were observed only once. Around 41% of the sample is in the top ten clones.

The V gene is TRBV30 and the J gene is TRBJ1-2; confidence is insufficient to name the D gene. The sample in question was CD4+ or CD8+ T cells sorted from blood, obtained in a trial of the OX40 agonist ivuxolimab. This sequence originates from an adult with an advanced solid tumor such as melanoma, head and neck, liver or kidney cancer. The DNA sequence is given as TGTGCCTGGAGTGTACCCGGGTATGGCTATGGCTACACCTTC. It translates as CAWSVPGYGYGYTF.